One and the same sample provided the 22 T cell receptor beta chains below, sequenced in a study of CD8 T cells in Susac syndrome. The authors reverse transcribed about 0.5 to 1 ug RNA with random hexamers. TCRdb re-analysed the immunoSEQ multiplex PCR reads in MiXCR, keeping a single row per CDR3 protein. The sample has tens of thousands of distinct CDR3 sequences; 95% to 96% are singletons. Sample: CD8+ T cells from PBMCs. These receptor sequences come from a human donor with Susac syndrome.

The rearrangement links TRBV30 to TRBJ2-7; possibly TRBD1 for D (5 bases). This CDR3 is 16 amino acids long. The ends were cut back, 0 bases at V and 3 bases at J, with 18 bases in the middle. CDR1 GTSNPN and CDR2 SVGIG come from the germline V gene (reference sequence). CDR3 bases: TGTGCCTGGAGTGTCCCTGGACACCTTGGGGACTACGAGCAGTACTTC. Its translation: CAWSVPGHLGDYEQYF.

The J gene is TRBJ2-5, the V gene TRBV24-1; the match to TRBD1 covers 7 bases. The V gene's germline CDR1 is KGHDR and CDR2 SFDVKD. CDR3 length: 13 amino acids. Trimming took 7 bases from V and 3 from J; bases not matched to a gene: 4. Here the CDR3 reads CATRGTDEETQYF. CDR3 DNA sequence: TGTGCCACCAGGGGGACAGACGAAGAGACCCAGTACTTC.

The rearrangement joins TRBV6-6 to TRBJ2-7; possible D gene TRBD2, 6 bases. In germline, CDR1 is MNHNY, CDR2 SVGAGI (reference sequence). This CDR3 has 11 residues. Trimming left V 10 bases short and J 7 bases short, with 14 bases between. CDR3 region: CATARGWEQYF. DNA for the CDR3: TGTGCCACCGCTCGGGGGTGGGAGCAGTACTTC.

The chain is built from TRBV18 and TRBJ1-5; possibly TRBD1 for D (5 bases). The V and J ends lost 4 bases and 7 bases respectively, with 17 bases between them. The CDR3 has 15 amino acids. The germline V gene has CDR1 KGHSH and CDR2 LQKENI. CDR3 loop: CASSRVPGTGQPQHF. The CDR3 coding sequence is TGTGCCAGCTCACGAGTTCCAGGGACGGGGCAGCCCCAGCATTTT.

The chain employs TRBV7-6 and TRBJ2-5; D may be TRBD1 (6 bases). Germline assignment: CDR1 SGHVS and CDR2 FNYEAQ. The CDR3 length is 13 residues. With 5 bases removed from V and 2 bases from J, the gap between germline ends came to 9 bases. CDR3: CASSQRGQETQYF. The CDR3 region has the DNA TGTGCCAGCAGCCAAAGGGGGCAAGAGACCCAGTACTTC.

V is TRBV7-8 and J is TRBJ2-7; the D gene is possibly TRBD2 (5 bases). V was pared by 2 bases and J by 6 bases, with 20 bases between. This CDR3 spans 16 amino acids. Germline loops: CDR1 SGHVS, CDR2 FQNEAQ. The CDR3 bases are TGTGCCAGCAGCTTAACACAACCGGTTGGAGGTGGCGAGCAGTACTTC. This codes for CASSLTQPVGGGEQYF.

The chain has TRBV6-6 and TRBJ2-7; the D gene could be TRBD1 or TRBD2 (5 bases each). There are 12 residues in the CDR3. The germline gives CDR1 MNHNY, CDR2 SVGAGI (reference sequence). The V and J ends lost 8 bases and 2 bases respectively, with 10 bases between them. CDR3 in DNA: TGTGCCAGCGTTGGGGGTACCTACGAGCAGTACTTC. It codes for CASVGGTYEQYF.

The chain joins TRBV14 to TRBJ1-5, with 8 bases identical to TRBD1. Germline V gene lookup returns CDR1 SGHDN and CDR2 FVKESK. With 0 bases clipped from V and 5 bases from J, the junction kept 9 bases outside the gene matches. The CDR3 has 17 amino acids. In DNA, the CDR3 is TGTGCCAGCAGCCAAGAGGTTCAGGGGGCGGTGGATCAGCCCCAGCATTTT. It translates to CASSQEVQGAVDQPQHF.

V usage is TRBV25-1 and J usage is TRBJ2-1; 8 nucleotides line up with TRBD1. Losses at the gene ends were 6 bases for V and 8 bases for J; bases not matched to a gene: 6. CDR1 is MGHDK and CDR2 is SYGVNS in the germline V gene. The CDR3 covers 13 residues. CDR3: CASRDREEDEQFF. The CDR3 DNA reads TGTGCCAGCAGGGACAGGGAAGAAGATGAGCAGTTCTTC.

The genes are TRBV7-6 and TRBJ2-1; D gene ambiguous. V gave up 1 base and J gave up 4 bases, with 11 bases separating them. This CDR3 contains 15 residues. Germline CDR1 is SGHVS and CDR2 is FNYEAQ. CDR3 DNA sequence: TGTGCCAGCAGCTTAGGCTCCAGCGCTTACAATGAGCAGTTCTTC. It yields the protein CASSLGSSAYNEQFF.

The rearrangement links TRBV12-3 or TRBV12-4 to TRBJ2-3; 7 bases align to TRBD2. V gave up 5 bases and J gave up 0 bases; unmatched junction bases: 5. The CDR3 runs 15 residues. Written as DNA, the CDR3 is TGTGCCAGCAGTAAGCGGGGCGCTAGCACAGATACGCAGTATTTT. This codes for CASSKRGASTDTQYF.

V gene TRBV30 combines with J gene TRBJ1-1; TRBD1 aligns across 9 bases. Trimming at V came to 8 bases and at J to 1 base, leaving 8 bases not matched to a gene. CDR1 is GTSNPN, CDR2 SVGIG, per germline (reference sequence). This CDR3 comprises 14 residues. CDR3 sequence (DNA): TGTGCCGGAATATCGGACAGGGGGAACACTGAAGCTTTCTTT. Its translation is CAGISDRGNTEAFF.

The genes are TRBV7-9 and TRBJ1-1; maybe TRBD1 (5 bases). CDR1 SEHNR and CDR2 FQNEAQ come from the germline V gene (reference sequence). CDR3 size: 14 residues. Trimming removed 6 bases at V and 3 bases at J, with 14 bases between. The CDR3 here is CASRLGGTDTEAFF. Written as DNA, the CDR3 is TGTGCCAGCAGGTTGGGGGGGACGGACACTGAAGCTTTCTTT.

This rearrangement joins TRBV20-1 to TRBJ2-7, with D tentatively TRBD2 (7 bases). In germline, CDR1 is DFQATT, CDR2 SNEGSKA (reference sequence). This CDR3 contains 15 residues. Between the trimmed V and J ends, which lost 0 bases and 0 bases, there was a span of 12 bases. The CDR3 is CSARDHGGLSYEQYF. CDR3 DNA: TGCAGTGCTAGAGATCACGGGGGGCTCTCCTACGAGCAGTACTTC.

V and J are TRBV12-3 or TRBV12-4 and TRBJ2-1, with TRBD2 identical over 9 bases. The CDR3 is made up of 16 amino acids. After removal of 0 bases from V and 9 bases from J, the junction contained 9 bases not matched to a gene. The CDR3 region is CASSLAGRSGGSEQFF. In DNA, the CDR3 is TGTGCCAGCAGTTTAGCCGGAAGGAGCGGGGGGTCTGAGCAGTTCTTC.

The chain combines TRBV27 with TRBJ2-1; D is undetermined. Trimming shortened V by 3 bases and J by 6 bases, and 9 bases separated the two germline ends. Germline-derived CDR1 and CDR2 are MNHEY and SMNVEV (reference sequence). This CDR3 contains 13 residues. The CDR3 reads CASSFQVVNEQFF. The CDR3 region has the DNA TGTGCCAGCAGTTTCCAGGTTGTCAATGAGCAGTTCTTC.

V gene TRBV29-1 combines with J gene TRBJ2-3; D remains ambiguous. Per germline, CDR1 SQVTM and CDR2 ANQGSEA. This CDR3 spans 16 amino acids. With 5 bases removed from V and 7 bases from J, the gap between germline ends came to 25 bases. The chain's CDR3 is CSVRADQAYQAYTQYF. The CDR3 DNA reads as TGCAGCGTTCGGGCGGATCAGGCGTATCAGGCCTATACGCAGTATTTT.

The J gene is TRBJ2-2, the V gene TRBV29-1, with 10 bases aligning to TRBD2. CDR3 length equals 18 residues. The V gene end was trimmed by 1 base and the J gene end by 1 base; junction bases not matched to a gene: 9. Per germline, CDR1 SQVTM and CDR2 ANQGSEA. CDR3 sequence reads: CSVEGVAGGRVNTGELFF. As DNA, the CDR3 is TGCAGCGTTGAAGGGGTAGCGGGGGGCCGGGTGAACACCGGGGAGCTGTTTTTT.

This rearrangement joins TRBV7-9 to TRBJ2-1, with D possibly TRBD2 on 5 matching bases. The CDR3 runs to 12 residues. From germline, CDR1 is SEHNR and CDR2 FQNEAQ (reference sequence). Trimming took off 4 bases at V and 8 bases at J, with 9 bases between the two ends. Here the CDR3 reads CASSSIAYEQFF. The CDR3, as DNA: TGTGCCAGCAGCTCAATAGCGTATGAGCAGTTCTTC.

V is TRBV5-4 and J is TRBJ2-1; 11 bases are a match to TRBD1. This CDR3 has 15 amino acids. The trim removed 4 bases at V and 2 bases at J, leaving 2 bases unmatched. Germline V gives CDR1 SGHNT, CDR2 YYREEE (reference sequence). CDR3: CASSADRGPYNEQFF. For the CDR3, the DNA is TGTGCCAGCAGCGCGGACAGGGGGCCCTACAATGAGCAGTTCTTC.

This clonotype was seen a single time. J is TRBJ1-6 and V is TRBV18; 8 bases are shared with TRBD1. The junction had 11 bases not matched to a gene; V was cut back by 6 bases and J by 10 bases. There are 15 residues in the CDR3. The germline gives CDR1 KGHSH, CDR2 LQKENI. CDR3 protein: CASSKGQGPGSPLHF. In DNA, the CDR3 is TGTGCCAGCTCGAAAGGACAGGGACCGGGATCACCCCTCCACTTT.

This clonotype occurred a few times. A junction end diverges from the germline sequence, so it may reflect a read error. This chain uses TRBV4-3 with TRBJ1-1; D is uncertain. Germline CDR1 reads LGHNA; CDR2 reads YSLEER. CDR3 size: 14 residues. The CDR3 spells CASSQDRGNTEAFF. The CDR3 DNA is TGTGCCAGCAGCCAAGATCGGGGGAACACTGAAGCTTTCTTT.